The 2 T cell receptor beta chains below come from one sample, sequenced in a study of cytomegalovirus exposure and HLA in healthy donors. Primers for the PCR totalled 60 Vbeta and 13 Jbeta. This table comes from immunoSEQ multiplex PCR, and its TCRdb copy is limited to in-frame clones, with some not included. The sample includes some 150,000 clones, around 62% of them seen just once. The sequencing input was PBMCs. These receptors were collected from a man in his forties or fifties in good health and CMV-seronegative.

The chain uses TRBV30 and TRBJ2-2, with 7 bases lining up with TRBD2. CDR3 length: 15 amino acids. Germline assignment: CDR1 GTSNPN and CDR2 SVGIG (reference sequence). With V trimmed by 0 bases and J by 6 bases, 7 bases remained unmatched. Written as DNA, the CDR3 is TGTGCCTGGAGTGTCACGGGAGGTATATCCGGGGAGCTGTTTTTT. Translated: CAWSVTGGISGELFF.

CDR3 sequence reads: CSVEDQRLARYNEQFF. DNA of the CDR3: TGCAGCGTTGAAGATCAAAGACTAGCCCGTTACAATGAGCAGTTCTTC. This chain uses TRBV29-1 with TRBJ2-1; 7 positions match TRBD2. Trimming at V came to 0 bases and at J to 4 bases, leaving 9 bases not matched to a gene. Germline lookup yields CDR1 SQVTM and CDR2 ANQGSEA. The CDR3 consists of 16 residues.